Reported below is one TCR beta chain. Its antigen is currently not known. No qualities accompany the bases; no much larger clone lies one base away. Libraries were prepared through the immunoSEQ multiplex PCR assay. Entries here come from immuneACCESS through TCRdb and include only in-frame sequences with V and J called. Some clones fail to appear in such tables; in the studies checked, an unresolved V gene covers under half of the shortfall, and the cause of the remainder is unknown. The sample table contains roughly 58,000 clones; only one count was recorded for around 96% of them. About 0.076% of the sample lies in the top ten. Trimming at the junction amounts to 7 bases on V and 0 bases on J, and the germline ends lie 7 bases apart. As encoded in the germline V gene (reference sequence), CDR1 is MNHEY while CDR2 is SMNVEV. From the cysteine through the phenylalanine, the CDR3 covers 13 amino acids. Only the CDR3 part of the read is kept: 39 bases, read in frame from the first base.

This record comes from a study of T cells after somatic rescue of genetic block (dated by TCRdb to 2020 to 2022). General notes on the study: What the study looked at was long-term robustness, specifically in a T-cell system that came about through somatic rescue of a genetic block in T-cell development.

The specimen was peripheral blood mononuclear cells (PBMCs). This receptor was taken from a child under two years old. Rearrangement joined TRBV27 to TRBJ1-5, with the D gene too uncertain to name. The nucleotides read TGTGCCAGCAAACGGCATAGCAATCAGCCCCAGCATTTT. Its product reads: CASKRHSNQPQHF.